The 25 T cell receptor beta chains reported below all come from one sample, sequenced in a study of shared clonotypes between healthy human individuals. It was CD45RO-negative cells, positively selected for CCR7, that made up naive CD8 cells, with terminally differentiated effector memory CD45RA+ cells excluded. Libraries were prepared by immunoSEQ multiplex PCR; TCRdb keeps only in-frame clonotypes and omits some of them. There are 1.5 million to 2.5 million clones in the sample; less than 95% occur only once, and approximately 1.2% lies in the top ten. The sample comprised naive CD8+ T cells sorted from blood. Receptor source: a man in his late teens or twenties in good health.

The chain recombines TRBV4-1 with TRBJ1-2; 11 bases map to TRBD1. The trim removed 5 bases at V and 3 bases at J, leaving 5 bases unmatched. Germline CDR1 and CDR2: MGHRA and YSYEKL. The CDR3 has 15 amino acids. The CDR3 sequence is CASSYRTGGDYGYTF. CDR3 sequence (DNA): TGCGCCAGCAGCTACAGGACAGGGGGCGACTATGGCTACACCTTC.

The V and J genes are TRBV19 and TRBJ2-5; the match to TRBD2 covers 11 bases. The CDR3 consists of 14 residues. Germline loops: CDR1 LNHDA, CDR2 SQIVND (reference sequence). V lost 6 bases and J lost 4; bases outside the gene matches: 4. CDR3 in DNA: TGTGCCAGTAGAGGGACTAGCGGTATAGAGACCCAGTACTTC. Translated, it gives CASRGTSGIETQYF.

CDR3 in DNA: TGTGCCAGCAGCTTAAATCCCAGGAACACTGAAGCTTTCTTT. This sequence encodes CASSLNPRNTEAFF. This rearrangement joins TRBV13 to TRBJ1-1; D not certain. Between the trimmed V and J ends, which lost 2 bases and 1 base, there was a span of 8 bases. CDR1 PRHDT and CDR2 FYEKMQ come from the germline V gene (reference sequence). The CDR3 totals 14 residues.

The chain employs TRBV21-1 and TRBJ1-6; the table's D call, TRBD1, was not checked against the DNA. TRBV21-1 is a documented pseudogene. The CDR3 runs 16 residues. The CDR3 reads CASSKGHPSYNSPLHF. The CDR3 coding sequence is TGTGCCAGCAGCAAAGGGCACCCCTCCTATAATTCACCCCTCCACTTT.

The CDR3 sequence is CASSEGGGRMEQYF. The CDR3 DNA is TGTGCCAGCAGTGAAGGGGGGGGCCGTATGGAGCAGTACTTC. The chain recombines TRBV6-1 with TRBJ2-7; TRBD2 might be the D (7 bases). Trimming pared 1 base from V and 7 bases from J, leaving 14 bases between. The CDR3 has 14 amino acids. Germline V gives CDR1 MNHNS, CDR2 SASEGT.

The chain carries TRBV5-4 and TRBJ2-7; a possible D gene is TRBD1 (5 bases). Germline V gene lookup returns CDR1 SGHNT and CDR2 YYREEE (reference sequence). CDR3 size: 13 residues. V gave up 4 bases and J gave up 2 bases, with 10 bases separating them. CDR3 residues: CASSIQETYEQYF. CDR3 bases: TGTGCCAGCAGCATACAGGAAACCTACGAGCAGTACTTC.

This clone was seen only once. The sample has other DNA sequences that encode this CDR3 too. The V call is TRBV4-1, the J call TRBJ2-7; 7 positions agree with TRBD1. Germline V gene lookup returns CDR1 MGHRA and CDR2 YSYEKL. There are 14 residues in the CDR3. The ends lost 1 base at V and 4 bases at J; junction bases unmatched: 4. CDR3 nucleotide sequence: TGCGCCAGCAGCCAAGTCGGGACAGATTACGAGCAGTACTTC. This translates into CASSQVGTDYEQYF.

V and J are TRBV2 and TRBJ2-7; D remains unclear. The CDR3 covers 14 residues. Trimming shortened V by 6 bases and J by 2 bases, and 14 bases separated the two germline ends. Germline V gene lookup returns CDR1 SNHLY and CDR2 FYNNEI. CDR3: CASRLGFTTYEQYF. The CDR3 bases are TGTGCCAGCAGGTTGGGATTTACGACCTACGAGCAGTACTTC.

The chain is built from TRBV4-2 and TRBJ1-4; 9 bases align to TRBD1. The V gene end was trimmed by 4 bases and the J gene end by 6 bases; junction bases not matched to a gene: 3. Germline V gene data show CDR1 as LGHNA and CDR2 as YNFKEQ. The CDR3 has 14 residues. The CDR3 DNA is TGTGCCAGCAGCCCATGGGACAGGGATGAAAAACTGTTTTTT. This gives the protein CASSPWDRDEKLFF.

To note about this clone: Different DNA sequences within this sample yield the same CDR3. This sequence joins TRBV6-5 and TRBJ1-2; 8 positions agree with TRBD1. This CDR3 is 13 amino acids long. Germline CDR1 and CDR2: MNHEY and SVGAGI. V lost 6 bases, J lost 7 bases, and 7 bases stayed unmatched. DNA of the CDR3: TGTGCCAGCAGCTACGGACAGGGTCTTGGCTACACCTTC. Its protein product is CASSYGQGLGYTF.

V is TRBV27 and J is TRBJ1-1; TRBD1 agrees at 7 bases. Germline assignment: CDR1 MNHEY and CDR2 SMNVEV (reference sequence). V was pared by 6 bases and J by 0 bases, with 13 bases of the junction left unmatched. This CDR3 region has 17 residues. The CDR3: CASSWTGRSSMNTEAFF. CDR3 DNA: TGTGCCAGCAGCTGGACAGGTCGCTCCTCCATGAACACTGAAGCTTTCTTT.

The chain uses TRBV29-1 and TRBJ2-7; the D gene is possibly TRBD1 (7 bases). Trimming stripped 5 bases from V and 4 bases from J, with 18 bases between. Germline V gene data show CDR1 as SQVTM and CDR2 as ANQGSEA. CDR3 length equals 14 residues. The CDR3 DNA sequence: TGCAGCGTTTTAGGGGGGACAGATTATTACGAGCAGTACTTC. Translated: CSVLGGTDYYEQYF.

CDR3 DNA sequence: TGTGCCAGCAGTGCGGGGTTGGGGACTCCGGGTGAAAAACTGTTTTTT. It specifies CASSAGLGTPGEKLFF. V gene TRBV27 combines with J gene TRBJ1-4, with a tentative D call TRBD1 (5 bases). The CDR3 has 16 residues. Germline lookup yields CDR1 MNHEY and CDR2 SMNVEV (reference sequence). V gave up 5 bases and J gave up 7 bases, with 20 bases separating them. Supplemented by reference TRBV27 and TRBJ1-4, the full variable domain reads EAQVTQNPRYLITVTGKKLTVTCSQNMNHEYMSWYRQDPGLGLRQIYYSMNVEVTDKGDVPEGYKVSRKEKRNFPLILESPSPNQTSLYFCASSAGLGTPGEKLFFGSGTQLSVL.

With regard to this clone: The sample holds other DNA sequences that translate to the same CDR3. The J gene is TRBJ2-5, the V gene TRBV9; possible D gene TRBD2, 5 bases. The CDR3 length is 15 residues. Looked up from germline, CDR1 is SGDLS and CDR2 is YYNGEE. V was shortened by 0 bases and J by 2 bases, with 11 bases between the two germline ends. Here the CDR3 reads CASSVGGSPQETQYF. In DNA, the CDR3 is TGTGCCAGCAGCGTAGGAGGGAGTCCGCAAGAGACCCAGTACTTC.

The rearrangement links TRBV25-1 to TRBJ2-7; no clear D gene. V shed 8 bases and J shed 2 bases, with 7 bases lying between them. Germline CDR1 and CDR2: MGHDK and SYGVNS. The CDR3 extends over 11 amino acids. The CDR3 DNA follows: TGTGCCAGCGCGACCACCTACGAGCAGTACTTC. Amino acid sequence: CASATTYEQYF.

The chain couples TRBV4-1 to TRBJ2-7; 11 bases line up with TRBD2. V was pared by 5 bases and J by 5 bases, with 14 bases of the junction left unmatched. Per the germline V gene, CDR1 is MGHRA and CDR2 is YSYEKL. The CDR3 covers 17 residues. CDR3 loop: CASSFLFSGRAQDEQYF. DNA for the CDR3: TGCGCCAGCAGCTTCCTATTTAGCGGGAGGGCCCAGGACGAGCAGTACTTC.

In its sample, this clone was seen once. The chain employs TRBV11-2 and TRBJ2-7; D is uncertain. The CDR3 consists of 15 residues. V was cut by 4 bases and J by 3 bases, with 16 bases left in between. The germline V gene encodes CDR1 SGHAT and CDR2 FQNNGV. Written as DNA, the CDR3 is TGTGCCAGCAGCTCCCCGTTAGGGCCCAACTACGAGCAGTACTTC. Its translation: CASSSPLGPNYEQYF.

This clone showed up just once. The chain employs TRBV27 and TRBJ2-2; the D call may be TRBD1 or TRBD2 (5 bases each). Deletions cut 0 bases from V and 4 bases from J, with 18 bases between. The CDR3 runs to 18 residues. Looked up from germline, CDR1 is MNHEY and CDR2 is SMNVEV (reference sequence). The CDR3 protein is CASSLSRLWDGGTGELFF. CDR3 nucleotides: TGTGCCAGCAGTTTATCGAGATTATGGGATGGGGGCACCGGGGAGCTGTTTTTT.

The chain joins TRBV5-4 to TRBJ1-1; D is unresolved. The germline V and J ends were trimmed by 2 bases and 2 bases, with 7 bases remaining between them. Per germline, CDR1 SGHNT and CDR2 YYREEE (reference sequence). The CDR3 contains 13 residues. The CDR3 coding sequence is TGTGCCAGCAGCTTTGACGGAAACACTGAAGCTTTCTTT. It yields the protein CASSFDGNTEAFF.

The V gene is TRBV14, the J gene TRBJ2-2; 8 bases are a match to TRBD2. V shed 4 bases, J shed 3 bases, and the junction held 10 bases outside the gene matches. The CDR3 spans 17 residues. Germline V CDR1 and CDR2: SGHDN, FVKESK. CDR3 in amino acids: CASSPGVSGGYTGELFF. For the CDR3, the DNA is TGTGCCAGCAGCCCGGGGGTCAGCGGGGGATACACCGGGGAGCTGTTTTTT.

The rearrangement uses TRBV7-2 and TRBJ2-5, with 9 bases matching TRBD1. The CDR3 spans 15 residues. Trimming took 3 bases from V and 6 from J; bases not matched to a gene: 8. The germline V gene encodes CDR1 SGHTA and CDR2 FQGNSA. In nucleotides, the CDR3 is TGTGCCAGCAGCTTGATGACAGGGGGTGTGAAGACCCAGTACTTC. This gives the protein CASSLMTGGVKTQYF.

The chain links TRBV29-1 to TRBJ1-4; TRBD1 might be the D (6 bases). From germline, CDR1 is SQVTM and CDR2 ANQGSEA. The CDR3 has 16 residues. V gave up 7 bases and J gave up 8 bases, with 26 bases separating them. CDR3 DNA: TGCAGCGCCCTTGGGATTTTGAGCAGGGGAGAGGAAAAACTGTTTTTT. It yields the protein CSALGILSRGEEKLFF.

DNA for the CDR3: TGTGCCAGCAGCTTACGGGGACAGAGATGGCACTATGGCTACACCTTC. As protein: CASSLRGQRWHYGYTF. The chain employs TRBV5-6 and TRBJ1-2; 7 bases line up with TRBD1. The CDR3 has 16 residues. Germline V gives CDR1 SGHDT, CDR2 YYEEEE. Trimming cost V 2 bases and J 3 bases; bases outside gene matches: 10.

The chain links TRBV5-1 to TRBJ2-7, with D unclear. The V end lost 4 bases, the J end lost 1 base, and 12 bases lay between the germline ends. The CDR3 spans 14 residues. Germline lookup yields CDR1 SGHRS and CDR2 YFSETQ. CDR3 sequence: CASSPGAGSYEQYF. The CDR3 nucleotides are TGCGCCAGCAGCCCTGGCGCAGGTTCCTACGAGCAGTACTTC.

This chain links TRBV4-1 with TRBJ2-7; TRBD2 is a possible D gene (5 bases). The CDR3 runs 15 residues. From germline, CDR1 is MGHRA and CDR2 YSYEKL. V was pared by 4 bases and J by 3 bases, with 16 bases between. The CDR3 here is CASSLRAGGVYEQYF. The DNA of the CDR3 is TGCGCCAGCAGCCTCCGTGCGGGCGGAGTCTACGAGCAGTACTTC.